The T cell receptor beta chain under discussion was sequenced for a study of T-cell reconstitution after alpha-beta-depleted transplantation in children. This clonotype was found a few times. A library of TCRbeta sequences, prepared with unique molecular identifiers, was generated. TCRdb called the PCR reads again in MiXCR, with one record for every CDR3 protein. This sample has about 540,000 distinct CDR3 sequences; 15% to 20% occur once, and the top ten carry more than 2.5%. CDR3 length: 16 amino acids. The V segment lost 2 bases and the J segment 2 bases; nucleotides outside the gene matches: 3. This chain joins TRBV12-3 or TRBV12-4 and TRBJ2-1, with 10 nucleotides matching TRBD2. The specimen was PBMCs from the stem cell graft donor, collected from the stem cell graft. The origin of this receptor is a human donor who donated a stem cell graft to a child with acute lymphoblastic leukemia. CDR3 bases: TGTGCCAGCAGTTTAAAGGGACTAGCGCCCTACAATGAGCAGTTCTTC. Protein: CASSLKGLAPYNEQFF.